Detailed here is one T cell receptor (beta chain). This record belongs to a study of cytomegalovirus exposure and HLA in healthy donors. Germline CDR1 and CDR2: SGHNT and YYREEE (reference sequence). V trimming: 8 bases; J trimming: 6 bases; junction bases outside the gene matches: 6. The CDR3 covers 14 residues. PCR employed 60 Vbeta and 13 Jbeta primers. Assay used: immunoSEQ multiplex PCR; TCRdb lists only in-frame clones, some missing. This repertoire shows 70,000 to 90,000 clones, roughly 63% found once; its top ten account for around 16%. Sequencing was carried out using PBMCs. This TCR was sampled from a woman between 35 and 50 years old in good health and CMV-seropositive. This chain joins TRBV5-4 and TRBJ2-2; 11 bases are shared with TRBD1. In DNA form, the CDR3 reads TGTGCCAGTCGGACAGGGGGCGCTTCCGGGGAGCTGTTTTTT. This gives the protein CASRTGGASGELFF.